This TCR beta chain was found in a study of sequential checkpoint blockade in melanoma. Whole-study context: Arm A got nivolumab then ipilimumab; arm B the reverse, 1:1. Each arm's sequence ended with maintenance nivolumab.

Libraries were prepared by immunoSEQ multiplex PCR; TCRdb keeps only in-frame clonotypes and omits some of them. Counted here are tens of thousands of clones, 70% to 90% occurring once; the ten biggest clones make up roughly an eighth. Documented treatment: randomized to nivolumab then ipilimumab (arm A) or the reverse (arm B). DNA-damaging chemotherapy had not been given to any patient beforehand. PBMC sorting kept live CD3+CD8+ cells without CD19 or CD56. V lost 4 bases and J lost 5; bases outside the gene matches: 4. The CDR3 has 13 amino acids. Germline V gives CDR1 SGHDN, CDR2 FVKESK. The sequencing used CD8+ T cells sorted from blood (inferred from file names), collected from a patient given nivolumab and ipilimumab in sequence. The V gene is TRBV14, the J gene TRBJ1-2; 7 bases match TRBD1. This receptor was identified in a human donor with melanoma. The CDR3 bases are TGTGCCAGCAGCCCCGCCAGGGGGTATGGCTACACCTTC. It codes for CASSPARGYGYTF.